The sequence of this TCR beta chain was determined in a study of blood T cell repertoires in COVID-19. Study as a whole: COVID-19 samples from acute and convalescent phases originated in the United States, Italy and Spain. Sources were T cells, B-cell-depleted T cells, or PBMCs; the material itself was cDNA or gDNA.

As handled by the study authors: Reference gene primer amplification gave estimated nucleated cell counts. Libraries were prepared by immunoSEQ multiplex PCR; TCRdb keeps only in-frame clonotypes and omits some of them. That table is the source of V, J and clone size, and D and trimming were worked out from the DNA. The data show about 59,000 clones, 81% seen once. The CDR3 spans 15 residues. The V and J ends lost 0 bases and 4 bases, in that order; junction bases with no gene match: 4. Per germline, CDR1 SGHRS and CDR2 YFSETQ. The source is a woman older than 75 with active or convalescent COVID-19. The chain has TRBV5-1 and TRBJ2-3; TRBD1 matches at 8 bases. Source material: peripheral blood. CDR3 region: CASSLERQGPDTQYF. Written as DNA, the CDR3 is TGCGCCAGCAGCTTGGAGCGACAGGGGCCAGATACGCAGTATTTT.